The entry below describes one TCR beta chain. No antigen is known for it. Sequencing was performed with immunoSEQ multiplex PCR; in TCRdb, only in-frame clones are kept and a portion is missing. Among roughly 150,000 clones, roughly 90% were seen once, and the ten largest hold approximately 3.5%. These data come from a study of T cell responses to AZD1222 COVID-19 vaccine. Findings of the study overall: Mostly white British, mostly female donors; authors suggested clonal diversity may be underestimated.

V shed 1 base and J shed 5 bases, with 11 bases lying between them. The CDR3 length is 14 residues. Germline V gives CDR1 SEHNR, CDR2 FQNEAQ (reference sequence). This sample comprised peripheral blood, obtained 28 days after the second AZD1222 dose. This chain uses TRBV7-9 with TRBJ1-1; D is ambiguous. The sequence was collected from an adult who received the AZD1222 COVID-19 vaccine. The CDR3 bases are TGTGCCAGCAGCTTAGAACCGCCGGGAACTGAAGCTTTCTTT. This encodes CASSLEPPGTEAFF. The variable domain in full, completed from reference TRBV7-9 and TRBJ1-1, reads DTGVSQNPRHKITKRGQNVTFRCDPISEHNRLYWYRQTLGQGPEFLTYFQNEAQLEKSRLLSDRFSAERPKGSFSTLEIQRTEQGDSAMYLCASSLEPPGTEAFFGQGTRLTVV.